The entry that follows covers one TCR beta chain sequence. Its matching antigen is unknown. The method was immunoSEQ multiplex PCR; TCRdb's version includes in-frame clones alone and lacks a portion of them. The repertoire holds some 64,000 clones, with around 89% as singletons. This sample was taken from a study of PD-1 blockade in classical Hodgkin lymphoma. Broader study findings: The study found complete responders had baseline diversity similar to newly diagnosed patients.

Patients all relapsed after autologous stem cell transplantation, and there was variation in brentuximab vedotin exposure. V shed 0 bases and J shed 6 bases, with 8 bases lying between them. The CDR3 loop spans 13 amino acids. Germline loops: CDR1 SGHDN, CDR2 FVKESK. The chain joins TRBV14 to TRBJ1-1, with no clear D. The source of this sequence is a human donor with classical Hodgkin lymphoma. The sequenced sample was peripheral blood mononuclear cells (PBMCs), obtained at baseline. In DNA form, the CDR3 reads TGTGCCAGCAGCCAAGAAATCGGAGCTGAAGCTTTCTTT. It translates to CASSQEIGAEAFF. The entire variable domain, with the rest obtained from reference TRBV14 and TRBJ1-1, is as follows: EAGVTQFPSHSVIEKGQTVTLRCDPISGHDNLYWYRRVMGKEIKFLLHFVKESKQDESGMPNNRFLAERTGGTYSTLKVQPAELEDSGVYFCASSQEIGAEAFFGQGTRLTVV.